The 11 T cell receptor beta chains in this list originate from one sample, sequenced in a study of Ad26.COV2.S vaccination and SARS-CoV-2 variants. Regarding treatment: around 19 received Ad26.COV2.S at low or high dose, single or two shots; five or six received placebo; per-sample allocation not given. Day 63 after the first vaccine or placebo injection was the time point for sampling. The protocol was immunoSEQ multiplex PCR, while the TCRdb copy is restricted to in-frame clones and leaves out a portion. The table lists around 300,000 clones, less than 90% of them singletons. Sample: peripheral blood, taken in a trial of Ad26.COV2.S vaccine versus placebo. Every receptor here comes from a person between 18 and 65 years old who received the Ad26.COV2.S COVID-19 vaccine or a placebo.

The chain has TRBV13 and TRBJ2-7, with 10 bases fitting TRBD1. This CDR3 comprises 14 residues. Trimming removed 4 bases from V and 3 bases from J; junction bases left unmatched: 3. Germline CDR1 reads PRHDT; CDR2 reads FYEKMQ (reference sequence). CDR3 nucleotides: TGTGCCAGCAGCTCGACAGGGGGCGGCTACGAGCAGTACTTC. Residues: CASSSTGGGYEQYF.

This chain joins TRBV7-3 and TRBJ2-5; no clear D. The germline V gene has CDR1 SGHTA and CDR2 FQGTGA. V dropped 1 base and J dropped 2 bases, with 14 bases sitting between them. CDR3 length: 16 residues. The CDR3 coding sequence is TGTGCCAGCAGCTTAAGGGGTCGTCAAAAGCAAGAGACCCAGTACTTC. Its translation is CASSLRGRQKQETQYF.

This chain joins TRBV4-2 and TRBJ1-2; maybe TRBD1 (6 bases). Germline V gene data show CDR1 as LGHNA and CDR2 as YNFKEQ. With 0 bases removed from V and 4 bases from J, the gap between germline ends came to 12 bases. This CDR3 spans 15 amino acids. The CDR3 region has the DNA TGTGCCAGCAGCCAAGAGGTCAGGGGAGGCTATGGCTACACCTTC. It codes for CASSQEVRGGYGYTF.

V usage is TRBV28 and J usage is TRBJ2-3, with a weak D call TRBD1 (6 bases). CDR1 and CDR2 from the germline V gene are MDHEN and SYDVKM. The V end was cut by 7 bases, the J end by 3 bases, with 14 bases between. CDR3 length: 14 amino acids. The CDR3 DNA reads TGTGCCAGCACCGGACAGCGAGAAACAGATACGCAGTATTTT. This translates into CASTGQRETDTQYF.

V and J are TRBV4-3 and TRBJ1-4, with 8 nucleotides matching TRBD1. CDR1 LGHNA and CDR2 YSLEER come from the germline V gene. The CDR3 length is 13 residues. The junction had 5 bases not matched to a gene; V was cut back by 4 bases and J by 10 bases. DNA of the CDR3: TGCGCCAGCAGCCCAGGACAGGGAGGAAAACTGTTTTTT. Encoded protein: CASSPGQGGKLFF.

V is TRBV7-2 and J is TRBJ2-5; D possibly corresponds to TRBD2 (6 bases). Between the trimmed V and J ends, which lost 2 bases and 5 bases, there was a span of 15 bases. Per the germline V gene, CDR1 is SGHTA and CDR2 is FQGNSA. The CDR3 covers 15 residues. Written as DNA, the CDR3 is TGTGCCAGCAGCTTAATGACGGGAGTGGGGGAGACCCAGTACTTC. Amino acids: CASSLMTGVGETQYF.

This chain links TRBV10-3 with TRBJ1-2; the match to TRBD1 covers 7 bases. Unmatched junction bases numbered 4, after V lost 4 bases and J lost 8 bases. The CDR3 length is 12 residues. Germline V gene sequence: CDR1 ENHRY, CDR2 SYGVKD. This chain's CDR3 is CAISVRGDGYTF. CDR3 coding DNA: TGTGCCATCAGTGTCAGGGGGGACGGCTACACCTTC.

J is TRBJ2-1 and V is TRBV7-2; TRBD2 matches 11 bases. The V gene's germline CDR1 is SGHTA and CDR2 FQGNSA. The CDR3 sequence is 17 residues long. The J segment lost 8 bases and the V segment lost 4 bases, leaving 13 bases of the junction unmatched. The CDR3 protein is CASSSLAGGPGMDEQFF. For the CDR3, the DNA is TGTGCCAGCAGCTCATTAGCGGGGGGGCCAGGGATGGATGAGCAGTTCTTC.

This clone was counted only a few times. The V and J genes are TRBV4-1 and TRBJ1-2; 8 bases line up with TRBD1. This CDR3 region has 15 residues. Germline assignment: CDR1 MGHRA and CDR2 YSYEKL. Trimming removed 4 bases from V and 7 bases from J; junction bases left unmatched: 11. In DNA form, the CDR3 reads TGCGCCAGCAGCCCATCCTCAGGGACAGGCCTTGGCTACACCTTC. The encoded protein is CASSPSSGTGLGYTF.

For this clone: A far larger clone is only one base removed, so a read error is likely. The chain has TRBV14 and TRBJ2-7; D gene uncertain. Germline assignment: CDR1 SGHDN and CDR2 FVKESK. Trimming pared 1 base from V and 2 bases from J, leaving 3 bases between. The CDR3 totals 12 residues. The CDR3 here is CASSQGPYEQYF. The DNA for the CDR3 is TGTGCCAGCAGCCAAGGTCCCTACGAGCAGTACTTC.

The chain combines TRBV30 with TRBJ1-4, with D perhaps TRBD1 (6 bases). The CDR3 is 14 amino acids. CDR1 and CDR2 (germline): GTSNPN, SVGIG (reference sequence). V was shortened by 3 bases and J by 7 bases, with 15 bases between the two germline ends. The CDR3 DNA reads TGTGCCTGGAGCGCAGGGGCTAGAGGTGAAAAACTGTTTTTT. This sequence encodes CAWSAGARGEKLFF. Full variable domain (missing parts from reference TRBV30 and TRBJ1-4): SQTIHQWPATLVQPVGSPLSLECTVEGTSNPNLYWYRQAAGRGLQLLFYSVGIGQISSEVPQNLSASRPQDRQFILSSKKLLLSDSGFYLCAWSAGARGEKLFFGSGTQLSVL.